The rows below give T cell receptor beta chains drawn from one sample of a study of OX40 agonist ivuxolimab in advanced cancers. TCRdb's table, derived via immunoSEQ multiplex PCR, lists solely in-frame clones and lacks some. The table records about 80,000 clones, around 94% of them present only once. The input for sequencing was CD4+ or CD8+ T cells sorted from blood, taken in a trial of the OX40 agonist ivuxolimab. These receptors were taken from an adult with an advanced solid tumor such as melanoma, head and neck, liver or kidney cancer. Each CDR3 is given without its conserved first and last residue. The order of the fields is J gene, V gene, CDR3 protein.

TRBJ1-1 | TRBV6-1 | ASKEWLSNTEAF
TRBJ2-2 | TRBV5-6 | ASLEGLTNTGELF
TRBJ1-2 | TRBV30 | AWRQGNNGYT
TRBJ2-7 | TRBV7-2 | ASSLATLAGGPYEQY
TRBJ1-1 | TRBV29-1 | SVQTGDTEAF
TRBJ2-2 | TRBV7-9 | ASSSRQGGAPGELF
TRBJ2-4 | TRBV28 | ASSFRGSSKNIQY
TRBJ1-2 | TRBV25-1 | ASSESGLHGYT
TRBJ2-5 | TRBV2 | ASSRGPLKTQY
TRBJ1-1 | TRBV7-9 | ASSLSRRAQQDTEAF
TRBJ1-2 | TRBV5-4 | ASRIDRDYGYT
TRBJ2-7 | TRBV6-5 | ASSPLAAVRSEQY
TRBJ2-5 | TRBV7-8 | ASSLAGGASAFQETQY
TRBJ2-7 | TRBV5-6 | ASSPGLAVPYEQY
TRBJ1-2 | TRBV27 | ASGIGPEEGYT
TRBJ2-2 | TRBV9 | ASSGLAGEVGELF
TRBJ1-4 | TRBV5-6 | ASSLDSQREKLF
TRBJ2-7 | TRBV27 | ASSSTGLVHEQY
TRBJ2-7 | TRBV7-6 | ASSLGGDYEQY
TRBJ2-7 | TRBV5-6 | ASSLRQIHEQY
TRBJ2-3 | TRBV5-4 | ASSLGLVGTDTQY
TRBJ2-7 | TRBV6-1 | ASSAPAGVLGEQY
TRBJ2-5 | TRBV5-4 | ASRPLAGGLETQY
TRBJ2-2 | TRBV29-1 | SAQGKENTGELF
TRBJ2-3 | TRBV27 | ASSTSGRATRTDTQY
TRBJ2-2 | TRBV11-2 | ASSLKRTSGRARTGELF
TRBJ2-7 | TRBV7-9 | ASSLLISRTVLYEQY
TRBJ2-1 | TRBV10-2 | ASGPNSYNEQF
TRBJ2-3 | TRBV6-5 | ASSLAGGVDTQY
TRBJ2-7 | TRBV14 | ASSYGLTYEQY
TRBJ1-1 | TRBV9 | ASSPVGLDTEAF
TRBJ1-3 | TRBV9 | ASSVGIPDASSGNTIY
TRBJ1-1 | TRBV5-1 | ASSLWGQGIGLESEAF
TRBJ1-2 | TRBV6-5 | ASSLDFGETGGYT
TRBJ2-6 | TRBV9 | ASSPLGANVLT
TRBJ2-2 | TRBV10-3 | AIGPLDRGLGTGELF
TRBJ2-1 | TRBV11-3 | ASSLESLAEDNEQF
TRBJ2-1 | TRBV7-9 | ASSQGWNNEQF
TRBJ2-7 | TRBV19 | ASNPAGEAYEQY
TRBJ2-5 | TRBV10-2 | ASSEPRLARPQETQY
TRBJ2-7 | TRBV11-2 | ASSAGIPYEQY